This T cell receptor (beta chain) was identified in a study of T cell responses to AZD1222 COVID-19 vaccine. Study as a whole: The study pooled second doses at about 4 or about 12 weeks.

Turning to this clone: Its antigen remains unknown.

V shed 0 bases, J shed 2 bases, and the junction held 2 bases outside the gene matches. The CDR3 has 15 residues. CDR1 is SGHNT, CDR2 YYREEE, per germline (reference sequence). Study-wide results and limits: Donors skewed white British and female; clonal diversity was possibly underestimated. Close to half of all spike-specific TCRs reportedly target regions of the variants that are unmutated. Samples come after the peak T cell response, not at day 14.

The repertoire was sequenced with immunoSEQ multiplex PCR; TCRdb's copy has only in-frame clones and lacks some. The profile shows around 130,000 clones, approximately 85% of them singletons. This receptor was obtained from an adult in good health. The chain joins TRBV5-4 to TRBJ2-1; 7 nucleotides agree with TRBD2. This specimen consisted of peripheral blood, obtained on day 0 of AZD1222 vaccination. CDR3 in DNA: TGTGCCAGCAGCTTGGTGGCGGGAGCCTACAATGAGCAGTTCTTC. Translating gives CASSLVAGAYNEQFF.